The 11 T cell receptor beta chains listed next were all sequenced from one sample in a study of read filtering for tumor transcriptome and immune sequencing. Molecular barcoded adaptors covering alpha/delta and beta/gamma chains were used on about 0.4 ug RNA. TCRdb redid the calling of the reads with MiXCR, one entry per CDR3 protein. The sample holds 93,000 or so distinct CDR3 sequences, roughly a fifth seen once. Sequenced sample: a population of CD138-negative cells sorted from bone marrow. The receptors derive from a donor at least 40 years old with multiple myeloma.

The V gene is TRBV6-1, the J gene TRBJ2-1; D is unclear. This CDR3 is 13 amino acids long. Trimming took off 5 bases at V and 10 bases at J, with 15 bases between the two ends. Germline CDR1 MNHNS, CDR2 SASEGT. The CDR3 sequence is CASSYPSRLEQFF. For the CDR3, the DNA is TGTGCCAGCAGTTACCCTTCCCGCCTCGAGCAGTTCTTC.

This clonotype was recorded many times. CDR3 bases: TGTGCCAGCAGCCCCGACTTGTCTGGGGCCAACGTCCTGACTTTC. This sequence encodes CASSPDLSGANVLTF. The chain combines TRBV14 with TRBJ2-6; D gene unclear. V lost 4 bases to trimming and J lost 1 base, with 8 bases between them. Germline V gives CDR1 SGHDN, CDR2 FVKESK. The CDR3 runs 15 residues.

This clonotype was found many times. This chain connects TRBV6-1 to TRBJ2-1, with D perhaps TRBD1 or TRBD2 (5 bases each). The CDR3 is 16 amino acids. From germline, CDR1 is MNHNS and CDR2 SASEGT. The ends were cut back, 0 bases at V and 6 bases at J, with 15 bases in the middle. CDR3 in DNA: TGTGCCAGCAGTGAAGCGCTCCCCAGAGGGGTCAATGAGCAGTTCTTC. Translating it yields CASSEALPRGVNEQFF.

With respect to this clonotype: Possible read error: a much larger clone is one base away. Lacking the conserved final phenylalanine or tryptophan, this CDR3 likely reflects a read error. This chain uses TRBV29-1 with TRBJ1-1; perhaps TRBD1 as D (5 bases). The germline V gene has CDR1 SQVTM and CDR2 ANQGSEA. V was clipped by 2 bases and J by 0 bases, with 10 bases between them. The CDR3 totals 14 residues. CDR3: CSVEQGALNTEAFL. The CDR3 bases are TGCAGCGTTGAACAGGGCGCCCTGAACACTGAAGCTTTCCTT.

This clonotype was seen once. This may stem from a read error, because a much larger clone lies one nucleotide away. The chain is built from TRBV7-3 and TRBJ2-7, with 7 bases fitting TRBD1. This CDR3 comprises 14 residues. With 5 bases clipped from V and 5 bases from J, the junction kept 9 bases outside the gene matches. CDR1 and CDR2 (germline): SGHTA, FQGTGA. In DNA, the CDR3 is TGTGCCAGCAGCCCACTGACAGGGTCCCACGAGCAGTACTTC. Translated, it gives CASSPLTGSHEQYF.

This clonotype has only one observation. This chain uses TRBV5-1 with TRBJ1-1; D perhaps matches TRBD1 (5 bases). Trimming left V 4 bases short and J 6 bases short, with 13 bases between. Per the germline V gene, CDR1 is SGHRS and CDR2 is YFSETQ. The CDR3 length is 13 residues. The CDR3, as DNA: TGCGCCAGCAGCCGGTCGGACAATTCTGAAGCTTTCTTT. As protein: CASSRSDNSEAFF.

Concerning this clonotype: A much more abundant neighbour one base away suggests this may be a read error. The chain has TRBV3-1 and TRBJ1-6; D not resolved. Per the germline V gene, CDR1 is LGHDT and CDR2 is YNNKEL (reference sequence). This CDR3 is built from 13 residues. The V end was cut by 8 bases, the J end by 8 bases, with 13 bases between. The CDR3 spells CASGRKVDSPLHF. For the CDR3, the DNA is TGTGCCAGCGGCCGGAAAGTCGATTCACCCCTCCACTTT.

This clonotype was found once. The rearrangement uses TRBV20-1 and TRBJ2-2, with 9 bases identical to TRBD2. Germline V gene data show CDR1 as DFQATT and CDR2 as SNEGSKA (reference sequence). This CDR3 spans 14 amino acids. The V gene end was trimmed by 0 bases and the J gene end by 8 bases; junction bases not matched to a gene: 4. In DNA form, the CDR3 reads TGCAGTGCTAGAGACGCGGGGGGGCCGGGGGAGCTGTTTTTT. This translates into CSARDAGGPGELFF.

Worth noting for this clonotype: A much bigger clone sits one base away, suggesting this may be a read error. J is TRBJ2-4 and V is TRBV28, with D possibly matching TRBD1 (6 bases). CDR1 MDHEN and CDR2 SYDVKM come from the germline V gene. The CDR3 extends over 15 amino acids. CDR3 in amino acids: CASSRRQAGVNIQHF. The DNA for the CDR3 is TGTGCCAGCAGTCGCAGACAGGCCGGCGTCAACATTCAGCACTTC.

This clonotype was seen at least ten times. This rearrangement joins TRBV9 to TRBJ1-1; 9 positions match TRBD1. Trimming cost V 3 bases and J 2 bases; bases outside gene matches: 2. This CDR3 spans 14 amino acids. Germline V gene sequence: CDR1 SGDLS, CDR2 YYNGEE. CDR3 in amino acids: CASSAQGANTEAFF. The CDR3, as DNA: TGTGCCAGCAGCGCACAGGGGGCCAACACTGAAGCTTTCTTT.

This clonotype was picked up many times. The genes are TRBV19 and TRBJ1-1; no reliable D call. Germline assignment: CDR1 LNHDA and CDR2 SQIVND (reference sequence). The V gene lost 7 bases and the J gene lost 1 base, with 13 bases spanning the gap. The CDR3 consists of 14 residues. CDR3 residues: CASTSGRENTEAFF. For the CDR3, the DNA is TGTGCCAGTACCTCTGGGAGGGAGAACACTGAAGCTTTCTTT.